These 18 T cell receptor beta chains came from one sample sequenced in a study of CD4 T cells in relation to SARS-CoV-2 and coronaviruses. Sequencing used immunoSEQ multiplex PCR; TCRdb keeps in-frame clones, though not all of them. The table includes some 29,000 clones, roughly 72% detected once. Before the COVID-19 pandemic, during about 2011-2019, CD4+ T cells were taken from unexposed donors. CD4+ T cells were isolated from the cells after 10 days of culture. Antigens of these TCRs are unknown. The sample comprised CD4+ T cells from PBMCs, cultured in vitro. These receptors came from a human donor in good health.

The CDR3 region is CASGLVRDRVSGANVLTF. The CDR3 DNA reads TGTGCTAGTGGTTTGGTACGGGACAGGGTTTCTGGGGCCAACGTCCTGACTTTC. The chain uses TRBV12-5 and TRBJ2-6; 9 positions match TRBD1. This CDR3 comprises 18 residues. J lost 1 base, V lost 0 bases, and 4 bases had no gene match. The germline gives CDR1 LGHNT, CDR2 FRNRAP.

The chain recombines TRBV5-8 with TRBJ2-2; the D gene is possibly TRBD1 (6 bases). V was shortened by 2 bases and J by 6 bases, with 8 bases between the two germline ends. This CDR3 spans 13 amino acids. Germline V gene sequence: CDR1 SGHTS, CDR2 YDEGEE. The CDR3 coding sequence is TGTGCCAGCAGCTTTACAGGGCCCGGGGAGCTGTTTTTT. Its translation: CASSFTGPGELFF.

This clone was observed a single time. The chain carries TRBV9 and TRBJ2-3; 8 positions agree with TRBD1. This CDR3 spans 14 amino acids. With V trimmed by 0 bases and J by 6 bases, 3 bases remained unmatched. Per germline, CDR1 SGDLS and CDR2 YYNGEE. The CDR3 is CASSVAAGGDTQYF. CDR3 coding DNA: TGTGCCAGCAGCGTAGCGGCAGGGGGCGATACGCAGTATTTT.

The rearrangement uses TRBV5-1 and TRBJ1-1; D might be TRBD1 (6 bases). CDR1 is SGHRS and CDR2 is YFSETQ in the germline V gene. The CDR3 consists of 13 residues. V lost 4 bases to trimming and J lost 3 bases, with 10 bases between them. The CDR3 reads CASSVQGDTEAFF. The CDR3 bases are TGCGCCAGCAGCGTACAGGGTGACACTGAAGCTTTCTTT. The complete variable domain, with remaining parts taken from reference TRBV5-1 and TRBJ1-1, reads KAGVTQTPRYLIKTRGQQVTLSCSPISGHRSVSWYQQTPGQGLQFLFEYFSETQRNKGNFPGRFSGRQFSNSRSEMNVSTLELGDSALYLCASSVQGDTEAFFGQGTRLTVV.

This clone showed up just a few times. The CDR3: CASSMGFRGEDNSPLHF. CDR3 nucleotide sequence: TGTGCCAGTAGTATGGGGTTCCGGGGAGAGGATAATTCACCCCTCCACTTT. This chain uses TRBV19 with TRBJ1-6; no firm D call. The germline V and J ends were trimmed by 3 bases and 5 bases, with 17 bases remaining between them. The germline V gene encodes CDR1 LNHDA and CDR2 SQIVND (reference sequence). The CDR3 covers 17 residues.

The rearrangement uses TRBV19 and TRBJ2-1; TRBD2 aligns across 10 bases. This CDR3 region has 15 residues. V shed 6 bases, J shed 6 bases, and the junction held 8 bases outside the gene matches. The germline V gene encodes CDR1 LNHDA and CDR2 SQIVND (reference sequence). The CDR3: CASRRTSGFTNEQFF. CDR3 nucleotide sequence: TGTGCCAGTAGGAGGACTAGCGGATTCACCAATGAGCAGTTCTTC.

The gene calls are TRBV11-3 and TRBJ2-2; the match to TRBD2 covers 10 bases. Germline CDR1 reads SGHNT; CDR2 reads YENEEA. The length of the CDR3 is 16 residues. V was pared by 2 bases and J by 5 bases, with 5 bases of the junction left unmatched. The CDR3 reads CASSLFSGRETGELFF. The CDR3, as DNA: TGTGCCAGCAGCTTATTCAGCGGGAGGGAAACCGGGGAGCTGTTTTTT.

This chain links TRBV6-5 with TRBJ1-1; no reliable D call. V was pared by 0 bases and J by 6 bases, with 11 bases between. The CDR3 is 14 residues long. Germline V lookup: CDR1 MNHEY, CDR2 SVGAGI. Here the CDR3 DNA reads TGTGCCAGCAGTTACTCGACTCGTCAGTCTGAAGCTTTCTTT. It is translated as CASSYSTRQSEAFF.

The chain uses TRBV10-3 and TRBJ1-1, with TRBD1 identical over 9 bases. Germline V gives CDR1 ENHRY, CDR2 SYGVKD. CDR3 length: 15 residues. V gave up 6 bases and J gave up 4 bases; unmatched junction bases: 9. The CDR3 protein is CAISELGTGSTEAFF. CDR3 DNA sequence: TGTGCCATCAGCGAATTAGGGACAGGGAGCACTGAAGCTTTCTTT.

There are a few counts of this clone. The chain couples TRBV6-6 to TRBJ1-5; D is undetermined. With 0 bases removed from V and 5 bases from J, the gap between germline ends came to 5 bases. The germline gives CDR1 MNHNY, CDR2 SVGAGI (reference sequence). The CDR3 is 13 amino acids. In DNA, the CDR3 is TGTGCCAGCAGTTACTCCGGGGATCAGCCCCAGCATTTT. Its translation: CASSYSGDQPQHF.

The gene calls are TRBV10-3 and TRBJ2-3; 7 bases line up with TRBD2. The CDR3 is 15 residues long. Losses at the gene ends were 5 bases for V and 5 bases for J; bases not matched to a gene: 10. The germline CDR1 and CDR2 sequences are ENHRY and SYGVKD. Here the CDR3 reads CAISPGGGSEDTQYF. CDR3 bases: TGTGCCATCAGTCCGGGAGGCGGGAGCGAAGATACGCAGTATTTT.

V gene TRBV5-4 combines with J gene TRBJ1-1, with D unclear. The CDR3 totals 12 residues. V was cut by 4 bases and J by 7 bases, with 11 bases left in between. Germline CDR1 and CDR2: SGHNT and YYREEE (reference sequence). CDR3 DNA: TGTGCCAGCAGCCCATTGTGGGGTGAAGCTTTCTTT. Protein product: CASSPLWGEAFF.

V and J are TRBV4-3 and TRBJ1-3; D remains unclear. From germline, CDR1 is LGHNA and CDR2 YSLEER. CDR3 length equals 15 residues. Trimming stripped 1 base from V and 0 bases from J, with 7 bases between. CDR3 amino acids: CASSQGISSGNTIYF. The CDR3 region has the DNA TGCGCCAGCAGCCAAGGCATATCCTCTGGAAACACCATATATTTT.

The chain employs TRBV7-3 and TRBJ2-3; 15 bases line up with TRBD2. CDR3 length: 19 amino acids. Trimming at V came to 2 bases and at J to 3 bases, leaving 9 bases not matched to a gene. The germline CDR1 and CDR2 sequences are SGHTA and FQGTGA. The CDR3 is CASSLPGTSGRFGTDTQYF. The DNA for the CDR3 is TGTGCCAGCAGCTTACCCGGGACTAGCGGGAGGTTTGGTACAGATACGCAGTATTTT.

The chain couples TRBV29-1 to TRBJ2-3, with 11 positions matching TRBD2. Germline V CDR1 and CDR2: SQVTM, ANQGSEA. The CDR3 covers 14 residues. Trimming at V came to 6 bases and at J to 1 base, leaving 3 bases not matched to a gene. For the CDR3, the DNA is TGCAGCGTCCGACTAGCGGGGCGCACAGATACGCAGTATTTT. It yields the protein CSVRLAGRTDTQYF.

This chain links TRBV5-6 with TRBJ2-3; TRBD1 agrees at 8 bases. The CDR3 sequence is 16 residues long. The J segment lost 2 bases and the V segment lost 4 bases, leaving 9 bases of the junction unmatched. The V gene's germline CDR1 is SGHDT and CDR2 YYEEEE. The DNA for the CDR3 is TGTGCCAGCAGCAGATCCGGGACAGGCCACACAGATACGCAGTATTTT. Amino acids: CASSRSGTGHTDTQYF.

J is TRBJ2-7 and V is TRBV11-2; TRBD2 matches 9 bases. Germline lookup yields CDR1 SGHAT and CDR2 FQNNGV. This CDR3 spans 15 amino acids. The ends lost 5 bases at V and 4 bases at J; junction bases unmatched: 9. DNA for the CDR3: TGTGCCAGCAGCATCCTTAGCGGGGGCGGGTACGAGCAGTACTTC. Translating gives CASSILSGGGYEQYF.

The chain uses TRBV7-6 and TRBJ2-2; D may be TRBD1 (5 bases). With 4 bases removed from V and 1 base from J, the gap between germline ends came to 7 bases. The CDR3 has 14 residues. CDR1 and CDR2 from the germline V gene are SGHVS and FNYEAQ. The CDR3 here is CASSSTGNTGELFF. The CDR3 nucleotides are TGTGCCAGCAGCTCAACAGGGAACACCGGGGAGCTGTTTTTT.